This T cell receptor (beta chain) was captured by sequencing in a study of blood T cell repertoires in COVID-19. Study overall: Whether acute or convalescent, the COVID-19 samples came from the United States, Italy and Spain. PBMCs, B-cell-depleted T cells, or T cells were the source of the cDNA or gDNA that made up the material.

Original processing notes: Cell counts per sample came from amplifying reference gene primers. Clones were sequenced by immunoSEQ multiplex PCR, and TCRdb holds only the in-frame ones, with some missing. V, J and clone size derive from that table, while D and trimming were established from the DNA sequence. The table has 65,000 to 80,000 clones, 88% seen once; the top ten hold under 6.5%. Germline assignment: CDR1 SGHNT and CDR2 YYREEE (reference sequence). The CDR3 sequence is 18 residues long. Trimming shortened V by 1 base and J by 1 base, and 17 bases separated the two germline ends. This chain links TRBV5-4 with TRBJ1-4, with D uncertain. Material for sequencing was peripheral blood. This clonotype was obtained from a man aged 50-60 years with active COVID-19. CDR3 region: CASSLYRPFRGTNEKLFF. The CDR3 nucleotides are TGTGCCAGCAGCTTGTACCGACCCTTCCGGGGAACTAATGAAAAACTGTTTTTT.